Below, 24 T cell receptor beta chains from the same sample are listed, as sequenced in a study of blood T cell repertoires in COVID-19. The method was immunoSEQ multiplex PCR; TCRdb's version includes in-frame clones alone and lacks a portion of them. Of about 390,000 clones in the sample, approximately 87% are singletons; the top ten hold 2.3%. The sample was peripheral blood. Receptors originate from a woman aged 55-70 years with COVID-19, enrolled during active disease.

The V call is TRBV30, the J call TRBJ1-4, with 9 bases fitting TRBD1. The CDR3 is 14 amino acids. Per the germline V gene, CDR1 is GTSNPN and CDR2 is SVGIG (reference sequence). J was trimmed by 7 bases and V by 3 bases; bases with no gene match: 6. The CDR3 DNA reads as TGTGCCTGGAGGCAGACAGGGGGTGGTGAAAAACTGTTTTTT. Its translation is CAWRQTGGGEKLFF.

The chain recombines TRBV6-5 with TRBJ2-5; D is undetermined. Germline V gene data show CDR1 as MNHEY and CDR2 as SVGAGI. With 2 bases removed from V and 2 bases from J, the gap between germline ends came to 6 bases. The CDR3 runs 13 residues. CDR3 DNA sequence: TGTGCCAGCAGTTACACCCAGCAAGAGACCCAGTACTTC. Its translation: CASSYTQQETQYF.

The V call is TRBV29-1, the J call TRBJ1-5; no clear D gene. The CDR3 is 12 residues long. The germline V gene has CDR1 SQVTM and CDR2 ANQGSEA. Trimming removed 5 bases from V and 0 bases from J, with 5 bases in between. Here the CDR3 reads CSVSYSNQPQHF. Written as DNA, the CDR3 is TGCAGCGTTTCCTATAGCAATCAGCCCCAGCATTTT. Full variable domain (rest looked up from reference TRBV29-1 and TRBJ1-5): SAVISQKPSRDICQRGTSLTIQCQVDSQVTMMFWYRQQPGQSLTLIATANQGSEATYESGFVIDKFPISRPNLTFSTLTVSNMSPEDSSIYLCSVSYSNQPQHFGDGTRLSIL.

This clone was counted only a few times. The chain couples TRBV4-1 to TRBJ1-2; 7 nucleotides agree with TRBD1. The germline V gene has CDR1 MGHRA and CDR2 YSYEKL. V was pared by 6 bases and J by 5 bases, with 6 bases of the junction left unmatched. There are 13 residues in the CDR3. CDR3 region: CASSPDRHYGYTF. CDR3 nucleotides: TGCGCCAGCAGTCCGGACAGGCATTATGGCTACACCTTC.

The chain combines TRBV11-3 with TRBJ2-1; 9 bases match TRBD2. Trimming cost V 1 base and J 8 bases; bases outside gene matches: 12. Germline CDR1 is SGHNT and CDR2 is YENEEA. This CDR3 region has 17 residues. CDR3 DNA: TGTGCCAGCAGCTTAGTCGCGGGAGCGGGGGGCGTGGATGAGCAGTTCTTC. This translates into CASSLVAGAGGVDEQFF.

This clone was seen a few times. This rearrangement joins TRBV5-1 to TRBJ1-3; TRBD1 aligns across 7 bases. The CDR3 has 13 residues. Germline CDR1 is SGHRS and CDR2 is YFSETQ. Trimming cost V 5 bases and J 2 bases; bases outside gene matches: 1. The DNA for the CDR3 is TGCGCCAGCAGTCAGGGGGCTGGAAACACCATATATTTT. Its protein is CASSQGAGNTIYF.

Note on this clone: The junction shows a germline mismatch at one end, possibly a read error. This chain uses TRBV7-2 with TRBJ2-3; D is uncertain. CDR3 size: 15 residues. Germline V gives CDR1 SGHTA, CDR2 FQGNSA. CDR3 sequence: CASSLDGSDTDTQYF. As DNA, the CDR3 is TGTGCCAGCAGTTTAGACGGAAGCGACACAGATACGCAGTATTTT.

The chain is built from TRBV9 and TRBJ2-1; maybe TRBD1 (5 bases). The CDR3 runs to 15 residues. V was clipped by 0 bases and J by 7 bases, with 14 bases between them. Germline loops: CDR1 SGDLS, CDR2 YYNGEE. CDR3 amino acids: CASSVVGAVGNEQFF. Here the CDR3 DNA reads TGTGCCAGCAGCGTAGTTGGGGCGGTTGGAAATGAGCAGTTCTTC.

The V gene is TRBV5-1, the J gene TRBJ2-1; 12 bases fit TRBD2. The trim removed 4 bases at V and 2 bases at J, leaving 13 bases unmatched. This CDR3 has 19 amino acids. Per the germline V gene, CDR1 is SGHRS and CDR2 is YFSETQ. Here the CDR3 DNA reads TGCGCCAGCAGCGCCCTCCTAGCGGGGGGGCCGACGGCCTACAATGAGCAGTTCTTC. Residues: CASSALLAGGPTAYNEQFF. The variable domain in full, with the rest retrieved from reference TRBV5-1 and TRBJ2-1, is KAGVTQTPRYLIKTRGQQVTLSCSPISGHRSVSWYQQTPGQGLQFLFEYFSETQRNKGNFPGRFSGRQFSNSRSEMNVSTLELGDSALYLCASSALLAGGPTAYNEQFFGPGTRLTVL.

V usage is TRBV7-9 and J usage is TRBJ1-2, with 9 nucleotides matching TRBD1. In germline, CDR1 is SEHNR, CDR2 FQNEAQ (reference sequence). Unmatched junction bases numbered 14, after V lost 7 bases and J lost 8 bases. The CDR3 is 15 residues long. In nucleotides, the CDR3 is TGTGCCAGCACCGGCCAGGGACAGGGCTTTAGCGGCTACACCTTC. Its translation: CASTGQGQGFSGYTF.

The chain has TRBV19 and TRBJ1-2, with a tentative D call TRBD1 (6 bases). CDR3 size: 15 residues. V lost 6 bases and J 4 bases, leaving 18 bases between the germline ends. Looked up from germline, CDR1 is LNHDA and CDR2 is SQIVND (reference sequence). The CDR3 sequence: CASRLTGPFPYGYTF. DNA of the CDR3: TGTGCCAGTAGGCTGACAGGTCCTTTCCCCTATGGCTACACCTTC.

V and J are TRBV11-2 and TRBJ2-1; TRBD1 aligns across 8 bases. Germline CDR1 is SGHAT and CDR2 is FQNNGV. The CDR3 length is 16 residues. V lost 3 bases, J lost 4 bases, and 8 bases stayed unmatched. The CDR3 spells CASSFQTGGHYNEQFF. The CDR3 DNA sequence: TGTGCCAGCAGCTTTCAAACAGGGGGGCATTACAATGAGCAGTTCTTC.

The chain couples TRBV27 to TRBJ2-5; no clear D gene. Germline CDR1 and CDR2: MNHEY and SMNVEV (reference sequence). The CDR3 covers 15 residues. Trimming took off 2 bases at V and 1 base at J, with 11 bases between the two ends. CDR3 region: CASSLDGRLQETQYF. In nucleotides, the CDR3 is TGTGCCAGCAGTTTAGACGGCAGGCTCCAAGAGACCCAGTACTTC.

The DNA for the CDR3 is TGTGCCAGCAGCTTGGATCGGACAGGGGTTGGGGTCTCCTACGAGCAGTACTTC. Protein sequence: CASSLDRTGVGVSYEQYF. The J gene is TRBJ2-7, the V gene TRBV5-5, with TRBD1 identical over 9 bases. V dropped 0 bases and J dropped 0; count of bases not matched to a gene: 10. Germline V gene sequence: CDR1 SGHKS, CDR2 YYEKEE (reference sequence). This CDR3 has 18 amino acids.

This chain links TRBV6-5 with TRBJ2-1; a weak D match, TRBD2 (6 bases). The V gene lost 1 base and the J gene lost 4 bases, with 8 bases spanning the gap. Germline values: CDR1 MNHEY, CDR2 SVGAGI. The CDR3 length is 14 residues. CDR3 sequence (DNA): TGTGCCAGCAGTTACTTCGCGGGGTACAATGAGCAGTTCTTC. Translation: CASSYFAGYNEQFF.

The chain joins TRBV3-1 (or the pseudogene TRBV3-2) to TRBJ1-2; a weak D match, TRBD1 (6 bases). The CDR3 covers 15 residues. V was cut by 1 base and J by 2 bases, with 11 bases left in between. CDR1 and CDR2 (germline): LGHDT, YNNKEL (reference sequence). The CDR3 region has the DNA TGTGCCAGCAGCCAAGTTAACAGGGTAAACTATGGCTACACCTTC. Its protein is CASSQVNRVNYGYTF.

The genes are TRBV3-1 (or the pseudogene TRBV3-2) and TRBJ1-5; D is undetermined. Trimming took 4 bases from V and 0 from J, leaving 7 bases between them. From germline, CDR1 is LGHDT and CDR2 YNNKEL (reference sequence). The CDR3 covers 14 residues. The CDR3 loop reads CASSPSYSNQPQHF. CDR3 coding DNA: TGTGCCAGCAGCCCGAGTTATAGCAATCAGCCCCAGCATTTT.

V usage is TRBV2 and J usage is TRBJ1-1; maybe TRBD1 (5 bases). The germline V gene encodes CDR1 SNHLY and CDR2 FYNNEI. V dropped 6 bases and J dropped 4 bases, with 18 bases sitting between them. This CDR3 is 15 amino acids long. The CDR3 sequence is CASRDPRDYGTEAFF. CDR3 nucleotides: TGTGCCAGCAGAGATCCCCGGGACTACGGCACTGAAGCTTTCTTT.

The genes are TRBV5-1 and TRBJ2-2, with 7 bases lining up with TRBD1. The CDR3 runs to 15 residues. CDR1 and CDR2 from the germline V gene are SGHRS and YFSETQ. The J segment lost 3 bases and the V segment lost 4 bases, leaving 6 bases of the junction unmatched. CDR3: CASSQTTGDTGELFF. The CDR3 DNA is TGCGCCAGCAGCCAAACTACAGGGGACACCGGGGAGCTGTTTTTT.

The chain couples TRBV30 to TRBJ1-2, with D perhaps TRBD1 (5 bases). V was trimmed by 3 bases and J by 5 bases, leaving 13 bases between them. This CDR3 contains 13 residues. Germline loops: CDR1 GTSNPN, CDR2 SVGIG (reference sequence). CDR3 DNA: TGTGCCTGGAGACCCCCCGGGACTTATGGCTACACCTTC. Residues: CAWRPPGTYGYTF.

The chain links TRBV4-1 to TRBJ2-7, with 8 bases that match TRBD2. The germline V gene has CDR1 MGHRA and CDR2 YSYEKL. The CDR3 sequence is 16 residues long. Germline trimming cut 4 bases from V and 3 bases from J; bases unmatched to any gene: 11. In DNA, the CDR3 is TGCGCCAGCAGCCCGGGGGGGGAGGTAAGAGGCTACGAGCAGTACTTC. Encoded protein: CASSPGGEVRGYEQYF.

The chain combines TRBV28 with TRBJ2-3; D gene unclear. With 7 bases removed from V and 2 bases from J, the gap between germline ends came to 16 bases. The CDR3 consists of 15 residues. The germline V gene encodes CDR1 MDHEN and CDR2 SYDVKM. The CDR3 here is CASNTLGSYTDTQYF. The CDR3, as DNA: TGTGCCAGCAACACACTGGGCAGCTACACAGATACGCAGTATTTT.

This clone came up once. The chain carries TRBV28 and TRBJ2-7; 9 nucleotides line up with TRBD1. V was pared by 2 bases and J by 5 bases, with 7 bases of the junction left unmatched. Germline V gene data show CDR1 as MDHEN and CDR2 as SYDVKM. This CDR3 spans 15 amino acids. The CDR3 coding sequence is TGTGCCAGCAGTTTAGGGGGGACAGGGTCTAACGAGCAGTACTTC. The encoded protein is CASSLGGTGSNEQYF. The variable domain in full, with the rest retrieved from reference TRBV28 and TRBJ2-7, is DVKVTQSSRYLVKRTGEKVFLECVQDMDHENMFWYRQDPGLGLRLIYFSYDVKMKEKGDIPEGYSVSREKKERFSLILESASTNQTSMYLCASSLGGTGSNEQYFGPGTRLTVT.

The CDR3 bases are TGTGCCAGTAGTAAGCCAAGCCCAGGACAAGGCCATGGCTACACCTTC. Protein sequence: CASSKPSPGQGHGYTF. The rearrangement uses TRBV19 and TRBJ1-2, with TRBD1 as a possible D gene (5 bases). CDR3 length equals 16 residues. V lost 4 bases and J 6 bases, leaving 21 bases between the germline ends. Germline CDR1 is LNHDA and CDR2 is SQIVND (reference sequence).